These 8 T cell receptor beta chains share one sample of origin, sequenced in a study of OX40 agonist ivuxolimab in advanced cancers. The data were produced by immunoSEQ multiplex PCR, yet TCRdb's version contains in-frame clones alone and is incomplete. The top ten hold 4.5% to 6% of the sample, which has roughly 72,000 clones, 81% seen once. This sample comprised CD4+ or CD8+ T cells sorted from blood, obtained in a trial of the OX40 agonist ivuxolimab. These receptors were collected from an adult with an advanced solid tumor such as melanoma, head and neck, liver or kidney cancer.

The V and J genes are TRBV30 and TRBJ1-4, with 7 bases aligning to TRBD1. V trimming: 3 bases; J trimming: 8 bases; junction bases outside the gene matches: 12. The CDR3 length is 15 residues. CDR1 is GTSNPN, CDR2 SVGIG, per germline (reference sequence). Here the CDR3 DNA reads TGTGCCTGGAGCCCCTCAGGGGGTTCGGGGGAAAAACTGTTTTTT. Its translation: CAWSPSGGSGEKLFF.

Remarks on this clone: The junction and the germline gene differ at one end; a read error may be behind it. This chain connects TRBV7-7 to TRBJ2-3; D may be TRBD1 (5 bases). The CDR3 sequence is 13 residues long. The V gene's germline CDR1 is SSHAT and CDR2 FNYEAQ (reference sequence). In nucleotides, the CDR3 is TGTGCTAGCAGTCGACAGAGCACAGATACGCAGTATTTT. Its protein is CASSRQSTDTQYF.

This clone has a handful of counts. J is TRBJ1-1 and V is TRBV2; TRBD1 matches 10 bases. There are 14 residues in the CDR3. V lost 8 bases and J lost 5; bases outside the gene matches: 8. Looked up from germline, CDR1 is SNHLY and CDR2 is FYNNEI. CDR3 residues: CASAGDRGRTEAFF. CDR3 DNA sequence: TGTGCCAGCGCGGGGGACAGGGGCAGGACTGAAGCTTTCTTT.

In nucleotides, the CDR3 is TGTGCCAGCAGCCTGCGGACGGGGGAGGGCCCAGAGACCCAGTACTTC. Translating gives CASSLRTGEGPETQYF. This chain connects TRBV5-6 to TRBJ2-5; 7 bases are a match to TRBD2. The germline V gene has CDR1 SGHDT and CDR2 YYEEEE. The CDR3 contains 16 residues. With V trimmed by 4 bases and J by 4 bases, 13 bases remained unmatched.

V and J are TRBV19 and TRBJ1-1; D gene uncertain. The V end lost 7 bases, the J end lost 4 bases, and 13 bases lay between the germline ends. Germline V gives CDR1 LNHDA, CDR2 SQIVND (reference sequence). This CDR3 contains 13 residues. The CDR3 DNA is TGTGCCAGTAAGTATAGGGAGGGCACTGAAGCTTTCTTT. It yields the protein CASKYREGTEAFF.

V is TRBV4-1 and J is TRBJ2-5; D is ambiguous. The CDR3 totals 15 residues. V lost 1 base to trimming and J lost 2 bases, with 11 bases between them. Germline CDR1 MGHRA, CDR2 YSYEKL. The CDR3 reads CASSQGPGHQETQYF. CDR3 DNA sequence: TGCGCCAGCAGCCAAGGACCCGGTCATCAAGAGACCCAGTACTTC.

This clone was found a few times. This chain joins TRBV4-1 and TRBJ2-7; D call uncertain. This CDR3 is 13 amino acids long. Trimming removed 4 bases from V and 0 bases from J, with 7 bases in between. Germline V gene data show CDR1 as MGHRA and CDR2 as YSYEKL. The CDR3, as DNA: TGCGCCAGCAGCCCGTGGGACTCCTACGAGCAGTACTTC. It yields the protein CASSPWDSYEQYF.

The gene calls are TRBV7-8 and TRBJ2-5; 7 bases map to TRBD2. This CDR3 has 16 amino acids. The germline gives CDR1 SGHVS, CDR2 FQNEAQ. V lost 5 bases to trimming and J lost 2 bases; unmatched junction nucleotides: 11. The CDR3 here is CASSLWGGEGQETQYF. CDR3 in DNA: TGTGCCAGCAGCCTTTGGGGGGGAGAGGGGCAAGAGACCCAGTACTTC.